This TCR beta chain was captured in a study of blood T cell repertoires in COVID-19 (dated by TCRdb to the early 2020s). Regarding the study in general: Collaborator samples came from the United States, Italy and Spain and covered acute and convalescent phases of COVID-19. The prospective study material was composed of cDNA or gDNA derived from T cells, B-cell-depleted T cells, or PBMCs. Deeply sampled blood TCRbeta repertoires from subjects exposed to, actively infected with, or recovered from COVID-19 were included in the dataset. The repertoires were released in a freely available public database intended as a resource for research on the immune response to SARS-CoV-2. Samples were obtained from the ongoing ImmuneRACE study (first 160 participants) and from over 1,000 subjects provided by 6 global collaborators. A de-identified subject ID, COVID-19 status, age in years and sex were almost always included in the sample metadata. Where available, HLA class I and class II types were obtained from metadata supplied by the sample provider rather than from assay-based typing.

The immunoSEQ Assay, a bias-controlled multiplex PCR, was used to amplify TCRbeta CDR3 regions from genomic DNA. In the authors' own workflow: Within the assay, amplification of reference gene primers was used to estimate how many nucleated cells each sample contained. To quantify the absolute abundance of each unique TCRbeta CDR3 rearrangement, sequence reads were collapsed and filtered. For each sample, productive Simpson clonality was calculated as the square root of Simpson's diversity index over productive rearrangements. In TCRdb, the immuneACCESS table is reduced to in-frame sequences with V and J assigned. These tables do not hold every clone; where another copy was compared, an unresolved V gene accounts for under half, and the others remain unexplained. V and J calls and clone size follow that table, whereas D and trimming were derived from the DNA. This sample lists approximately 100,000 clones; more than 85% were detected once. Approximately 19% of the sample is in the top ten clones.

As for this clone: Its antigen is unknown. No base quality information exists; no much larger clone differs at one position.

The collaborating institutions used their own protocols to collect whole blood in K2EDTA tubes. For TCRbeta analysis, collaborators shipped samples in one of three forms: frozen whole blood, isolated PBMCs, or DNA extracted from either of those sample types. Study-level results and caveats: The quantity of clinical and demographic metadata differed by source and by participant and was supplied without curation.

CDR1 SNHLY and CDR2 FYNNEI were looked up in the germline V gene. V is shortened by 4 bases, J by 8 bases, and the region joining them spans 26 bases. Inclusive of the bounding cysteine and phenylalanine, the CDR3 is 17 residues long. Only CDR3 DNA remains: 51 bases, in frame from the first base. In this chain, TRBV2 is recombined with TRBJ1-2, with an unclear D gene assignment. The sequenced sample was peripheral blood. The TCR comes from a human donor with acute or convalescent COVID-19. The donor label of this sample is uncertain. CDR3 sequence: CASSAVVRSPGYGGYTF. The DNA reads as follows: TGTGCCAGCAGTGCCGTGGTCAGGTCACCCGGCTATGGCGGCTACACCTTC. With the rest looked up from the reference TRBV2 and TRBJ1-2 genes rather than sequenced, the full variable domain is EPEVTQTPSHQVTQMGQEVILRCVPISNHLYFYWYRQILGQKVEFLVSFYNNEISEKSEIFDDQFSVERPDGSNFTLKIRSTKLEDSAMYFCASSAVVRSPGYGGYTFGSGTRLTVV.